Listed below are T cell receptor beta chains from one sample, sequenced in a study of cytomegalovirus exposure and HLA in healthy donors. TCRdb keeps only in-frame clones here, not all; method: immunoSEQ multiplex PCR. The sample lists some 100,000 clones; approximately 81% were seen once. Sequenced: PBMCs. The receptors come from a male donor in good health and CMV-seropositive. Each CDR3 is given with its conserved first and last residue. D genes are given only for firm matches. Where a row states a size, it is once, few, many or the class of an expanded clone; other rows omit it.

J	size	V	D	CDR3	DNA
TRBJ1-4	once	TRBV9	TRBD1	CASSWDRGYEKLFF	TGTGCCAGCAGCTGGGACAGGGGGTATGAAAAACTGTTTTTT
TRBJ1-4	NA	TRBV27	TRBD1	CASSRQGKDGEKLFF	TGTGCCAGCAGTCGACAGGGGAAGGATGGTGAAAAACTGTTTTTT
TRBJ2-7	NA	TRBV5-4	TRBD2	CASSSRRLAGAQPYEQYF	TGTGCCAGCAGCTCCAGAAGACTAGCGGGGGCACAACCCTACGAGCAGTACTTC
TRBJ2-5	NA	TRBV4-1	TRBD1	CASSQMGQGGETQYF	TGCGCCAGCAGCCAGATGGGACAGGGTGGGGAGACCCAGTACTTC
TRBJ2-5	NA	TRBV5-1	NA	CASSLGGRGTQETQYF	TGCGCCAGCAGCTTGGGCGGCAGGGGTACCCAAGAGACCCAGTACTTC
TRBJ1-4	many	TRBV5-6	NA	CASSLASRWGEDNEKLFF	TGTGCCAGCAGCTTGGCCTCCCGGTGGGGAGAAGACAATGAAAAACTGTTTTTT
TRBJ1-6	NA	TRBV30	NA	CAWINRARNSPLHF	TGTGCCTGGATTAACAGGGCTAGAAATTCACCCCTCCACTTT
TRBJ2-5	few	TRBV7-2	TRBD1	CASSLGTGGTQYF	TGTGCCAGCAGCTTAGGTACAGGGGGGACCCAGTACTTC
TRBJ2-5	NA	TRBV29-1	NA	CSVEKVAKETQYF	TGCAGCGTTGAGAAGGTAGCTAAAGAGACCCAGTACTTC
TRBJ1-6	NA	TRBV5-4	NA	CASSLESRDSPLHF	TGTGCCAGCAGCTTGGAAAGCCGAGATTCACCCCTCCACTTT
TRBJ2-1	NA	TRBV10-3	NA	CAISESSSGRYNEQFF	TGTGCCATCAGTGAGTCATCCAGCGGCCGGTACAATGAGCAGTTCTTC
TRBJ1-4	NA	TRBV5-1	NA	CASSQTATNEKLFF	TGCGCCAGCAGCCAAACGGCAACTAATGAAAAACTGTTTTTT
TRBJ1-1	NA	TRBV7-9	NA	CASSYIFSGGRNTEAFF	TGTGCCAGCAGCTATATCTTTTCGGGGGGCCGGAACACTGAAGCTTTCTTT
TRBJ2-7	NA	TRBV7-6	NA	CASSLATRQAEQYF	TGTGCCAGCAGCTTAGCCACGAGACAGGCCGAGCAGTACTTC
TRBJ2-7	NA	TRBV2	TRBD2	CASSAASGGREQYF	TGTGCCAGCAGTGCCGCTAGCGGGGGGCGGGAGCAGTACTTC
TRBJ2-7	NA	TRBV11-2	TRBD1	CASSRQGMGSYEQYF	TGTGCCAGCAGCCGACAGGGTATGGGCTCCTACGAGCAGTACTTC
TRBJ1-6	NA	TRBV2	NA	CASRGDGSPLHF	TGTGCCTCCAGGGGCGATGGTTCACCCCTCCACTTT
TRBJ2-7	NA	TRBV10-3	NA	CAISGRLSSYEQYF	TGTGCCATCAGTGGAAGACTGAGCTCCTACGAGCAGTACTTC
TRBJ2-5	NA	TRBV25-1	NA	CASSDDLSGTQYF	TGTGCCAGCAGCGACGACCTCTCGGGGACCCAGTACTTC
TRBJ1-3	NA	TRBV9	NA	CASSVDSSGNTIYF	TGTGCCAGCAGCGTAGACAGCTCTGGAAACACCATATATTTT
TRBJ2-7	NA	TRBV27	NA	CASSLDRSSYEQYF	TGTGCCAGCAGTTTAGACAGGAGCTCCTACGAGCAGTACTTC
TRBJ2-6	NA	TRBV9	NA	CASSVAADRYSGANVLTF	TGTGCCAGCAGCGTAGCAGCGGACAGATACTCTGGGGCCAACGTCCTGACTTTC
TRBJ1-6	NA	TRBV28	NA	CASSLKQGNSPLHF	TGTGCCAGCAGTTTAAAACAGGGTAATTCACCCCTCCACTTT